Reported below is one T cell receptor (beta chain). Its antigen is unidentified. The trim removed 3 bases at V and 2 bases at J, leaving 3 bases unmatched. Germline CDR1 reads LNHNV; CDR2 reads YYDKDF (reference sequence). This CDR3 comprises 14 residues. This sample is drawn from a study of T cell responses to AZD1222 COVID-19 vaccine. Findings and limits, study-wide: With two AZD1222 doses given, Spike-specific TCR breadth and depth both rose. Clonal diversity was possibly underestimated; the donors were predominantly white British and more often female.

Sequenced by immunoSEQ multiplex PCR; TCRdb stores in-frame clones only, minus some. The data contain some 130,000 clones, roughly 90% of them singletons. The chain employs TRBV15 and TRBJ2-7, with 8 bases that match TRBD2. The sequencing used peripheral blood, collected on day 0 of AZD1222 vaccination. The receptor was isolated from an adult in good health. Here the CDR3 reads CATSRLAGPYEQYF. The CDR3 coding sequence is TGTGCCACCAGCAGGTTAGCGGGACCCTACGAGCAGTACTTC.